The sample holds a few counts of the clone carrying this TCR beta chain. As yet, its antigen is unknown. TCR beta CDR3 regions were amplified from RNA. The HTBI primer set served for first-round RT-PCR of the TCR CDR3. MiXCR was run by TCRdb on the multiplex PCR reads, yielding one entry per CDR3 protein. The sample shows about 640,000 distinct CDR3 sequences, roughly 15% of them seen only once. This entry comes from a study of T cells in Graves' hyperthyroidism and ophthalmopathy. General study results and limits: A 13 V-J signature model discriminated ophthalmopathy versus stable hyperthyroidism. Most thyroid clonotypes expanded above 0.001 were also detected in blood.

Subjects with ophthalmopathy showed a Clinical Activity Score no lower than 3, a NOSPECS grade no lower than 4, and a duration shorter than 3 months. Criteria for exclusion of patients were uncontrolled infection, other autoimmune disease, pregnancy or lactation. The specimen sequenced was blood. The clonotype was recovered from a woman between 50 and 59 years old with Graves' ophthalmopathy.

Written as DNA, the CDR3 is TGTGCCAGCAGCTGGGACAGGGGAAACCAAGAGACCCAGTACTTC. Residues: CASSWDRGNQETQYF. The genes are TRBV9 and TRBJ2-5, with 10 bases fitting TRBD1. The V gene end was trimmed by 4 bases and the J gene end by 0 bases; junction bases not matched to a gene: 3. CDR3 length: 15 residues. The germline CDR1 and CDR2 sequences are SGDLS and YYNGEE.